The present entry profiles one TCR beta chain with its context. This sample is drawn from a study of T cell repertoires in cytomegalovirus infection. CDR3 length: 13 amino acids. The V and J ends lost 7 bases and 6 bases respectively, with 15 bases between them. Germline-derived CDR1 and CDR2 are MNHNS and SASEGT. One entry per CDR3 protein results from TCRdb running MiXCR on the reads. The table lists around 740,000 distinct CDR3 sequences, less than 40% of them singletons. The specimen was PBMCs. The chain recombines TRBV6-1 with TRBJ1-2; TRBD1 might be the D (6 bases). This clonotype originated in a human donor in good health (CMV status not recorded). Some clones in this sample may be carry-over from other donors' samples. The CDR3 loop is CASTLDSIDGYTF. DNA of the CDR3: TGTGCCAGCACCTTGGACAGTATCGATGGCTACACCTTC.